This TCR beta chain is from a study of CD8+ T cells in alopecia areata. Study context: Patients in the treated group were given tofacitinib by mouth, 5 to 10 mg twice a day. The protocol delivered tofacitinib for 6 to 18 months, then withdrew it for 6 months.

Points from the study as a whole: Lesional scalp displayed greater clonality than normal scalp, most notably in alopecia totalis/universalis. Among the cells sequenced in scalp samples are also the resident alphabeta T cells of normal skin.

Sequencing used cDNA as its template, made by extracting RNA and reverse transcribing it. Here immunoSEQ multiplex PCR was the method, and the copy in TCRdb shows in-frame clones only, minus some. The sample records 200,000 or so clones, approximately 61% being singletons. In regard to this clone: Its antigen remains unknown.

V lost 2 bases to trimming and J lost 2 bases; unmatched junction nucleotides: 11. The CDR3 sequence is 16 residues long. In germline, CDR1 is SQVTM, CDR2 ANQGSEA. This receptor was taken from a human donor with alopecia areata. The chain has TRBV29-1 and TRBJ1-1; 7 positions agree with TRBD1. This sample comprised CD4+ T cells sorted from blood, obtained at week 0. The CDR3 DNA is TGCAGCGTTGAAAAATCCGCGACAGGGTCCAACACTGAAGCTTTCTTT. It is translated as CSVEKSATGSNTEAFF.